What follows are 27 T cell receptor beta chains derived from one specimen sequenced in a study of T-cell reconstitution after alpha-beta-depleted transplantation in children. Unique molecular identifiers were built into the TCRbeta library. TCRdb recomputed calls from the PCR reads with MiXCR, one row per CDR3 protein. The sample contains 25,000 to 30,000 distinct CDR3 sequences, 18% of which appear only once. The source material was PBMCs, mostly from graft donor cells, sampled 60 days after TCRalphabeta/CD19-depleted stem cell transplant. Receptor source: a male patient under 10 years old who had a stem cell transplant for acute lymphoblastic leukemia, so the T cells may come from the graft donor.

The genes are TRBV7-2 and TRBJ2-3; possibly TRBD2 for D (5 bases). There are 15 residues in the CDR3. Germline V gives CDR1 SGHTA, CDR2 FQGNSA. Trimming took off 3 bases at V and 2 bases at J, with 12 bases between the two ends. In DNA form, the CDR3 reads TGTGCCAGCAGCTTGAGTGGAGGCCCCACAGATACGCAGTATTTT. Amino acids: CASSLSGGPTDTQYF.

This clonotype has a count of ten or more. The V gene is TRBV7-8, the J gene TRBJ1-2, with TRBD1 matching over 7 bases. The CDR3 length is 14 residues. With V trimmed by 5 bases and J by 8 bases, 11 bases remained unmatched. Germline V gene sequence: CDR1 SGHVS, CDR2 FQNEAQ. The CDR3 coding sequence is TGTGCCAGCAGCGGGGACAGATCCCTAAAAGGCTACACCTTC. Translated: CASSGDRSLKGYTF.

This clonotype turned up a few times. This sequence joins TRBV10-3 and TRBJ2-4, with a possible D match to TRBD2 (7 bases). Germline V gives CDR1 ENHRY, CDR2 SYGVKD. CDR3 length: 15 amino acids. Trimming cost V 2 bases and J 3 bases, with 11 bases left between them. CDR3 residues: CAISERGGDKNIQYF. CDR3 coding DNA: TGTGCCATCAGTGAGCGAGGGGGGGACAAAAACATTCAGTACTTC.

The gene calls are TRBV18 and TRBJ1-3; 8 bases are a match to TRBD1. Germline CDR1 is KGHSH and CDR2 is LQKENI. V trimming: 5 bases; J trimming: 1 base; junction bases outside the gene matches: 7. The CDR3 has 16 residues. The chain's CDR3 is CASSAETGGSGNTIYF. In DNA form, the CDR3 reads TGTGCCAGCTCAGCAGAAACAGGGGGATCTGGAAACACCATATATTTT.

Many counts were recorded for this clonotype. CDR3 sequence: CASSYRGGGASETQYF. CDR3 nucleotide sequence: TGTGCCAGCAGTTACCGTGGCGGGGGGGCGTCAGAGACCCAGTACTTC. The chain joins TRBV6-2 or TRBV6-3 to TRBJ2-5; 9 positions match TRBD2. CDR3 length: 16 residues. Germline assignment: CDR1 MNHEY and CDR2 SVGEGT. Trimming cost V 2 bases and J 4 bases; bases outside gene matches: 8.

In this sample, this clonotype turned up many times. This rearrangement joins TRBV7-6 to TRBJ2-2; a possible D gene is TRBD1 (6 bases). The germline CDR1 and CDR2 sequences are SGHVS and FNYEAQ. V was trimmed by 6 bases and J by 2 bases, leaving 10 bases between them. The CDR3 consists of 14 residues. CDR3 nucleotide sequence: TGTGCCAGCAGGAGGGACACTAACACCGGGGAGCTGTTTTTT. It translates to CASRRDTNTGELFF.

There are a few counts of this clonotype. V and J are TRBV11-2 and TRBJ2-5; D not certain. Germline V CDR1 and CDR2: SGHAT, FQNNGV. The ends were cut back, 5 bases at V and 2 bases at J, with 15 bases in the middle. There are 15 residues in the CDR3. The CDR3: CASSLYRATQETQYF. The CDR3 bases are TGTGCCAGCAGCCTATACCGGGCTACGCAAGAGACCCAGTACTTC.

About this clonotype: The junction and the germline gene differ at one end; a read error may be behind it. This sequence joins TRBV6-2 or TRBV6-3 and TRBJ2-7; possibly TRBD2 for D (6 bases). Germline assignment: CDR1 MNHEY and CDR2 SVGEGT. This CDR3 has 14 residues. CDR3 amino acids: CASSYSAGLYEQYF. For the CDR3, the DNA is TGTGCCAGCAGTTACTCTGCGGGACTCTACGAGCAGTACTTT.

The chain is built from TRBV6-5 and TRBJ1-1; D ambiguous. The germline V gene encodes CDR1 MNHEY and CDR2 SVGAGI. Trimming cost V 0 bases and J 10 bases, with 15 bases left between them. This CDR3 has 14 residues. Here the CDR3 DNA reads TGTGCCAGCAGTTACTCTCAACTCTACGGAACAGCTTTCTTT. Translated, it gives CASSYSQLYGTAFF.

V usage is TRBV20-1 and J usage is TRBJ2-3; D is possibly TRBD1 (8 bases). The germline V gene encodes CDR1 DFQATT and CDR2 SNEGSKA (reference sequence). Trimming cost V 6 bases and J 3 bases, with 13 bases left between them. This CDR3 has 13 residues. The DNA of the CDR3 is TGCAGTGCATTACAGGGGGGGACAGATACGCAGTATTTT. Its protein product is CSALQGGTDTQYF.

This clonotype is medium-sized in the sample. This chain uses TRBV7-2 with TRBJ2-1; tentatively, D is TRBD2 (5 bases). The germline gives CDR1 SGHTA, CDR2 FQGNSA. CDR3 length: 15 amino acids. V was trimmed by 1 base and J by 2 bases, leaving 9 bases between them. The CDR3: CASSLGVGAYNEQFF. The CDR3 DNA reads as TGTGCCAGCAGCTTAGGGGTCGGGGCCTACAATGAGCAGTTCTTC.

This clonotype was detected a few times. The chain uses TRBV6-2 or TRBV6-3 and TRBJ2-7, with D perhaps matching TRBD1 (5 bases). The CDR3 length is 14 residues. CDR1 MNHEY and CDR2 SVGEGT come from the germline V gene. V lost 3 bases, J lost 1 base, and 10 bases lay in between. Here the CDR3 reads CASSYAGWSYEQYF. As DNA, the CDR3 is TGTGCCAGCAGTTATGCAGGGTGGTCCTACGAGCAGTACTTC.

The chain is built from TRBV20-1 and TRBJ2-7; weak D call: TRBD1 (5 bases). The CDR3 is 12 residues long. The germline V gene has CDR1 DFQATT and CDR2 SNEGSKA (reference sequence). Trimming stripped 3 bases from V and 3 bases from J, with 9 bases between. The chain's CDR3 is CSARTVDYEQYF. The CDR3 bases are TGCAGTGCTAGGACAGTAGACTACGAGCAGTACTTC.

This clonotype was detected only a few times. The CDR3 region is CASRPTGGGDEKLFF. The CDR3 nucleotides are TGTGCCAGCAGGCCCACCGGGGGAGGAGATGAAAAACTGTTTTTT. The chain uses TRBV12-3 or TRBV12-4 and TRBJ1-4, with a weak D call TRBD1 (5 bases). This CDR3 has 15 amino acids. V was cut by 6 bases and J by 6 bases, with 17 bases left in between.

This clonotype has a count of ten or more. This chain's CDR3 is CASSLGVTSGRAWHYEQYF. In nucleotides, the CDR3 is TGTGCCAGCAGCTTAGGTGTGACTAGCGGGAGGGCCTGGCACTACGAGCAGTACTTC. This chain connects TRBV7-6 to TRBJ2-7; TRBD2 matches at 14 bases. CDR3 length: 19 amino acids. V lost 1 base, J lost 3 bases, and 11 bases stayed unmatched. From germline, CDR1 is SGHVS and CDR2 FNYEAQ.

The V call is TRBV28, the J call TRBJ2-3, with 11 bases identical to TRBD2. Germline assignment: CDR1 MDHEN and CDR2 SYDVKM. The CDR3 covers 17 residues. V shed 5 bases, J shed 3 bases, and the junction held 10 bases outside the gene matches. The CDR3 DNA reads TGTGCCAGCAGTCGGTTTAGCGGGGGGGCCCGGACAGATACGCAGTATTTT. Protein product: CASSRFSGGARTDTQYF.

This clonotype was found many times. The rearrangement uses TRBV7-9 and TRBJ1-5, with a tentative D call TRBD1 (5 bases). Trimming left V 3 bases short and J 7 bases short, with 10 bases between. The CDR3 sequence is 13 residues long. Germline V gives CDR1 SEHNR, CDR2 FQNEAQ (reference sequence). For the CDR3, the DNA is TGTGCCAGCAGCTTTGGGGGGAACCAGCCCCAGCATTTT. It is translated as CASSFGGNQPQHF.

The rearrangement joins TRBV9 to TRBJ1-1, with D perhaps matching TRBD1 (5 bases). Trimming took off 5 bases at V and 7 bases at J, with 18 bases between the two ends. Per germline, CDR1 SGDLS and CDR2 YYNGEE. The CDR3 covers 14 residues. CDR3 DNA sequence: TGTGCCAGCAGAGAGAAAGGGGCCAGTGGTGAAGCTTTCTTT. This codes for CASREKGASGEAFF.

This clonotype has just a few counts. The CDR3, as DNA: TGTGCCAGCAGTTTCCCCGGGACAGGGGAGCAGTTCTTC. This translates into CASSFPGTGEQFF. The rearrangement joins TRBV27 to TRBJ2-1, with 9 bases that match TRBD1. Germline V gene lookup returns CDR1 MNHEY and CDR2 SMNVEV (reference sequence). This CDR3 is 13 amino acids long. The V segment lost 3 bases and the J segment 10 bases; nucleotides outside the gene matches: 4.

This clonotype was picked up many times. The rearrangement joins TRBV5-6 to TRBJ2-7; D tentatively fits TRBD1 or TRBD2 (5 bases each). Deletions cut 0 bases from V and 0 bases from J, with 13 bases between. This CDR3 spans 16 amino acids. CDR1 SGHDT and CDR2 YYEEEE come from the germline V gene. This CDR3 reads CASSLGGYGLSYEQYF. The CDR3 bases are TGTGCCAGCAGCTTGGGGGGGTATGGACTCTCCTACGAGCAGTACTTC.

This clonotype was recorded a few times. The chain has TRBV5-5 and TRBJ2-2, with D perhaps given as TRBD1 or TRBD2 (5 bases each). The V and J ends lost 4 bases and 4 bases respectively, with 14 bases between them. The germline V gene encodes CDR1 SGHKS and CDR2 YYEKEE (reference sequence). The CDR3 runs 15 residues. The CDR3 region has the DNA TGTGCCAGCAGCCGAGAAGGGACCCCCACCGGGGAGCTGTTTTTT. It yields the protein CASSREGTPTGELFF.

This clonotype was recorded a few times. V and J are TRBV20-1 and TRBJ2-1; perhaps TRBD2 as D (5 bases). CDR1 is DFQATT, CDR2 SNEGSKA, per germline (reference sequence). The CDR3 runs to 13 residues. V lost 6 bases and J lost 6, with 15 bases in between. The CDR3 nucleotides read TGCAGTGCCCCCTCCGACTATTCCAATGAGCAGTTCTTC. It translates to CSAPSDYSNEQFF.

J is TRBJ2-5 and V is TRBV7-2; D tentatively fits TRBD1 or TRBD2 (5 bases each). Per germline, CDR1 SGHTA and CDR2 FQGNSA. The V gene lost 3 bases and the J gene lost 1 base, with 6 bases spanning the gap. The CDR3 has 13 residues. The CDR3 loop reads CASSLGTQETQYF. The CDR3 nucleotides read TGTGCCAGCAGCTTGGGGACCCAAGAGACCCAGTACTTC. Drawing the rest from reference TRBV7-2 and TRBJ2-5, the complete variable domain is GAGVSQSPSNKVTEKGKDVELRCDPISGHTALYWYRQSLGQGLEFLIYFQGNSAPDKSGLPSDRFSAERTGGSVSTLTIQRTQQEDSAVYLCASSLGTQETQYFGPGTRLLVL.

This clonotype was counted only a few times. The CDR3 loop is CASSLDASIGQFF. The CDR3 coding sequence is TGTGCCAGCAGTCTCGACGCCTCGATTGGGCAGTTCTTC. V gene TRBV12-3 or TRBV12-4 combines with J gene TRBJ2-1; D is undetermined. This CDR3 region has 13 residues. V lost 5 bases and J lost 12, with 17 bases in between.

This clonotype showed up many times. The V gene is TRBV12-3 or TRBV12-4, the J gene TRBJ2-2; TRBD1 is a possible D gene (6 bases). The CDR3 loop spans 14 amino acids. V gave up 3 bases and J gave up 5 bases, with 10 bases separating them. CDR3 sequence reads: CASSLTGVTGELFF. The CDR3 nucleotides are TGTGCCAGCAGTTTGACAGGTGTTACCGGGGAGCTGTTTTTT.

This clonotype was seen more than once but under ten times. V and J are TRBV7-9 and TRBJ2-1; 11 bases are a match to TRBD2. J was trimmed by 7 bases and V by 5 bases; bases with no gene match: 13. This CDR3 is built from 17 residues. Per the germline V gene, CDR1 is SEHNR and CDR2 is FQNEAQ (reference sequence). DNA for the CDR3: TGTGCCAGCAGCGGAACCGTGACTAGCGGGGTAAAAAATGAGCAGTTCTTC. This codes for CASSGTVTSGVKNEQFF.

This clonotype occurred many times. The rearrangement uses TRBV15 and TRBJ2-7; no definite D call. The CDR3 totals 19 residues. Trimming left V 0 bases short and J 4 bases short, with 25 bases between. The germline gives CDR1 LNHNV, CDR2 YYDKDF (reference sequence). Here the CDR3 reads CATSRDLSAGWDFRYEQYF. In nucleotides, the CDR3 is TGTGCCACCAGCAGAGATCTCAGCGCAGGTTGGGATTTTCGGTACGAGCAGTACTTC.